The rows below give T cell receptor beta chains drawn from one sample of a study of T cells after somatic rescue of genetic block. Sequenced by immunoSEQ multiplex PCR; TCRdb stores in-frame clones only, minus some. The table has about 67,000 clones, roughly nine tenths seen once; the top ten hold less than 3.5%. The sequenced sample consisted of peripheral blood mononuclear cells (PBMCs). These receptors were taken from a man aged 35 to 55. The CDR3 runs from the conserved cysteine through the conserved F or W. The order of the fields is D gene, V gene, J gene, CDR3 protein, CDR3 DNA. The D gene is left open where the match is weak.

.	TRBV5-6	TRBJ2-6	CASRWGPSSGANVLTF	TGTGCCAGCAGGTGGGGACCGAGCTCTGGGGCCAACGTCCTGACTTTC
.	TRBV6-5	TRBJ1-2	CASSEAWRYGYTF	TGTGCCAGCAGTGAAGCGTGGCGCTATGGCTACACCTTC
.	TRBV19	TRBJ1-1	CASSKALNTEAFF	TGTGCCAGTAGTAAGGCTCTGAACACTGAAGCTTTCTTT
TRBD2	TRBV14	TRBJ2-7	CASSPLAGGFYEQYF	TGTGCCAGCAGCCCCCTAGCGGGAGGGTTCTACGAGCAGTACTTC
TRBD1	TRBV2	TRBJ1-5	CASSPPWAGGNQPQHF	TGTGCCAGCAGTCCTCCGTGGGCAGGGGGAAATCAGCCCCAGCATTTT
TRBD2	TRBV7-2	TRBJ2-1	CASSLGLADEQFF	TGTGCCAGCAGCCTTGGACTAGCCGATGAGCAGTTCTTC
.	TRBV6-4	TRBJ1-1	CAGSVANTEAFF	TGTGCCGGTTCCGTGGCGAACACTGAAGCTTTCTTT
TRBD1	TRBV5-5	TRBJ1-5	CASSLMWTGQHQPQHF	TGTGCCAGCAGTTTAATGTGGACAGGGCAGCATCAGCCCCAGCATTTT
.	TRBV5-1	TRBJ2-5	CASSLLDQGTQYF	TGCGCCAGCAGCTTGTTGGATCAGGGTACCCAGTACTTC
.	TRBV28	TRBJ2-1	CASSQDPSSYNEQFF	TGTGCCAGCAGTCAGGACCCTAGCTCCTACAATGAGCAGTTCTTC
TRBD2	TRBV4-1	TRBJ2-7	CASSQDSPGLAGLQYF	TGCGCCAGCAGCCAAGACTCTCCGGGACTAGCGGGACTTCAGTACTTC
.	TRBV5-5	TRBJ1-1	CASSLSSDMNTEAFF	TGTGCCAGCAGCTTGTCCAGCGATATGAACACTGAAGCTTTCTTT